The 18 T cell receptor beta chains below all came from one sample that was sequenced in a study of T-cell reconstitution after alpha-beta-depleted transplantation in children. Unique molecular identifiers were used to barcode this TCRbeta library. TCRdb re-analysed the PCR reads in MiXCR, keeping a single row per CDR3 protein. The sample lists 250,000 to 300,000 distinct CDR3 sequences, 9.9% seen once, with 10% in the top ten. Sample: PBMCs from the stem cell graft donor, taken from the stem cell graft. The receptor source for this set is a human donor who donated a stem cell graft to a child with SCID.

In this sample, this clonotype turned up many times. The chain links TRBV5-1 to TRBJ2-3; D unresolved. The length of the CDR3 is 14 residues. V lost 1 base to trimming and J lost 2 bases, with 8 bases between them. Germline V lookup: CDR1 SGHRS, CDR2 YFSETQ. CDR3 bases: TGCGCCAGCAGCTTGCGATCTTTCACAGATACGCAGTATTTT. Its protein is CASSLRSFTDTQYF.

This clonotype was picked up a small number of times. The V call is TRBV7-9, the J call TRBJ1-3, with a weak D call TRBD1 (5 bases). Germline CDR1 and CDR2: SEHNR and FQNEAQ (reference sequence). With 5 bases removed from V and 2 bases from J, the gap between germline ends came to 13 bases. The CDR3 loop spans 15 amino acids. DNA of the CDR3: TGTGCCAGCAGCGATGCCTCAGGGACTGGAAACACCATATATTTT. Translated: CASSDASGTGNTIYF.

This clonotype was counted only a few times. The chain employs TRBV5-6 and TRBJ1-2, with 8 bases matching TRBD1. The CDR3 spans 14 residues. Trimming at V came to 4 bases and at J to 4 bases, leaving 6 bases not matched to a gene. From germline, CDR1 is SGHDT and CDR2 YYEEEE. The CDR3 DNA is TGTGCCAGCAGCGCCGGTACAGGGGGCTATGGCTACACCTTC. Encoded protein: CASSAGTGGYGYTF.

This clonotype occurred a few times. The chain recombines TRBV7-9 with TRBJ2-3; 10 nucleotides agree with TRBD1. The CDR3 length is 15 residues. Germline assignment: CDR1 SEHNR and CDR2 FQNEAQ (reference sequence). Trimming cost V 5 bases and J 4 bases; bases outside gene matches: 6. CDR3 region: CASSPRDRGADTQYF. The CDR3 DNA reads TGTGCCAGCAGCCCCCGGGACAGGGGTGCAGATACGCAGTATTTT.

This rearrangement joins TRBV5-5 to TRBJ1-2; maybe TRBD1 (5 bases). The CDR3 runs 14 residues. V was shortened by 3 bases and J by 4 bases, with 13 bases between the two germline ends. CDR1 is SGHKS and CDR2 is YYEKEE in the germline V gene (reference sequence). CDR3 coding DNA: TGTGCCAGCAGCTGGGACGCCTCCCCCTATGGCTACACCTTC. Residues: CASSWDASPYGYTF.

The chain recombines TRBV10-3 with TRBJ1-1, with 12 bases that match TRBD1. V shed 10 bases, J shed 4 bases, and the junction held 10 bases outside the gene matches. The CDR3 has 15 residues. Germline CDR1 and CDR2: ENHRY and SYGVKD. CDR3 DNA: TGTGCCACCAAGACCGGGACAGGGGGCGGCACTGAAGCTTTCTTT. It encodes CATKTGTGGGTEAFF.

The chain combines TRBV12-5 with TRBJ2-5; D call uncertain. The germline V gene encodes CDR1 LGHNT and CDR2 FRNRAP. The CDR3 consists of 13 residues. V lost 1 base, J lost 3 bases, and 6 bases lay in between. This chain's CDR3 is CASGLGHKETQYF. Written as DNA, the CDR3 is TGTGCTAGTGGTTTGGGACACAAAGAGACCCAGTACTTC.

In its sample, this clonotype was seen many times. The rearrangement joins TRBV7-9 to TRBJ2-1, with D unresolved. The CDR3 covers 11 residues. Trimming pared 7 bases from V and 7 bases from J, leaving 8 bases between. The germline CDR1 and CDR2 sequences are SEHNR and FQNEAQ (reference sequence). CDR3 in DNA: TGTGCCAGCACGGATAAGAATGAGCAGTTCTTC. Its protein is CASTDKNEQFF.

In its sample, this clonotype was seen a few times. The gene calls are TRBV5-1 and TRBJ2-3; 9 nucleotides align to TRBD2. Trimming at V came to 2 bases and at J to 0 bases, leaving 16 bases not matched to a gene. The germline CDR1 and CDR2 sequences are SGHRS and YFSETQ. The length of the CDR3 is 20 residues. The CDR3 DNA reads as TGCGCCAGCAGCTTTTCAGGACGGCGGGGGGGCCTTCCTAGCACAGATACGCAGTATTTT. As protein: CASSFSGRRGGLPSTDTQYF.

V gene TRBV20-1 combines with J gene TRBJ2-5; TRBD2 aligns across 13 bases. In germline, CDR1 is DFQATT, CDR2 SNEGSKA (reference sequence). This CDR3 has 15 amino acids. V gave up 5 bases and J gave up 2 bases; unmatched junction bases: 5. Written as DNA, the CDR3 is TGCAGTGCTTTCGGACTAGCGGGGGTGCAAGAGACCCAGTACTTC. Translating gives CSAFGLAGVQETQYF.

This clonotype was observed a few times. This sequence joins TRBV5-1 and TRBJ1-1; D uncertain. Trimming pared 1 base from V and 6 bases from J, leaving 13 bases between. This CDR3 contains 14 residues. Germline V CDR1 and CDR2: SGHRS, YFSETQ. The CDR3 DNA is TGCGCCAGCAGCTTGCAAGTGGTAGCCGCTGAAGCTTTCTTT. Translation: CASSLQVVAAEAFF.

There are many counts of this clonotype. The chain combines TRBV7-9 with TRBJ2-1; D is undetermined. With 6 bases removed from V and 1 base from J, the gap between germline ends came to 13 bases. The CDR3 spans 15 residues. In germline, CDR1 is SEHNR, CDR2 FQNEAQ (reference sequence). CDR3 nucleotides: TGTGCCAGCAGTCAGTTAACCCCTTCCTACAATGAGCAGTTCTTC. Its protein is CASSQLTPSYNEQFF.

This clonotype occurred many times. The chain recombines TRBV5-1 with TRBJ1-1; 7 bases line up with TRBD1. Germline V CDR1 and CDR2: SGHRS, YFSETQ. CDR3 length: 14 residues. Germline trimming cut 4 bases from V and 5 bases from J; bases unmatched to any gene: 8. For the CDR3, the DNA is TGCGCCAGCAGCGCCGCCTCAGGGGGAACTGAAGCTTTCTTT. Amino acids: CASSAASGGTEAFF.

This clonotype appeared many times. V is TRBV7-6 and J is TRBJ2-3; D is possibly TRBD2 (6 bases). The germline CDR1 and CDR2 sequences are SGHVS and FNYEAQ. The CDR3 has 15 amino acids. V was trimmed by 5 bases and J by 5 bases, leaving 17 bases between them. The DNA for the CDR3 is TGTGCCAGCAGCCTGGGTCCTACGGGAGTAGATACGCAGTATTTT. Its protein is CASSLGPTGVDTQYF.

The V and J genes are TRBV7-8 and TRBJ2-3, with 12 bases identical to TRBD2. V dropped 5 bases and J dropped 5; count of bases not matched to a gene: 11. This CDR3 is built from 17 residues. The germline V gene encodes CDR1 SGHVS and CDR2 FQNEAQ. CDR3 in amino acids: CASSPPLAGGPGDTQYF. DNA for the CDR3: TGTGCCAGCAGCCCCCCTCTAGCGGGGGGGCCGGGAGATACGCAGTATTTT.

The CDR3 DNA reads as TGTGCCATCGGAGGGGGAGTGGCAGATACGCAGTATTTT. Translation: CAIGGGVADTQYF. J is TRBJ2-3 and V is TRBV10-3; the D call may be TRBD1 or TRBD2 (6 bases each). The CDR3 contains 13 residues. V was pared by 8 bases and J by 4 bases, with 13 bases between. Germline V gene lookup returns CDR1 ENHRY and CDR2 SYGVKD.

This sequence joins TRBV19 and TRBJ2-1; D not resolved. The CDR3 has 17 residues. Germline V CDR1 and CDR2: LNHDA, SQIVND (reference sequence). V dropped 5 bases and J dropped 7 bases, with 24 bases sitting between them. The CDR3 nucleotides are TGTGCCAGTAGTGGTCAAACCGGGCAGACATTAAGAAATGAGCAGTTCTTC. Its protein is CASSGQTGQTLRNEQFF.

V usage is TRBV28 and J usage is TRBJ2-7; 8 bases agree with TRBD1. This CDR3 has 14 residues. Germline CDR1 is MDHEN and CDR2 is SYDVKM. The V and J ends lost 4 bases and 7 bases, in that order; junction bases with no gene match: 9. The DNA of the CDR3 is TGTGCCAGCAGTTCCCGTCAGGGGGCTGAGGAGCAGTACTTC. It specifies CASSSRQGAEEQYF.